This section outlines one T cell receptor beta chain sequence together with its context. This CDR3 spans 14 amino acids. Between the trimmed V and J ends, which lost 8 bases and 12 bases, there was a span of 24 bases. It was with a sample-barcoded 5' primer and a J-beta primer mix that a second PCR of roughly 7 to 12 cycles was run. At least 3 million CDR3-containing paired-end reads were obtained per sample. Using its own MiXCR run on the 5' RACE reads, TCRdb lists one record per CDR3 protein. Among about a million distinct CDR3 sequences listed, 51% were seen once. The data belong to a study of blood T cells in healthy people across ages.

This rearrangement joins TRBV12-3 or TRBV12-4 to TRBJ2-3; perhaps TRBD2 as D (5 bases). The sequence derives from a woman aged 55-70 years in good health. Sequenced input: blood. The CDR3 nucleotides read TGTGCCAGCTCCGAACCGCGGGTCGCCCCATTTCAGTATTTT. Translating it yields CASSEPRVAPFQYF.